This passage covers 30 T cell receptor beta chains from one sample sequenced in a study of OX40 agonist ivuxolimab in advanced cancers. Data came from immunoSEQ multiplex PCR; TCRdb stores just in-frame clones and leaves some out. The sample lists about 80,000 clones, approximately 91% occurring once. This sample comprised CD4+ or CD8+ T cells sorted from blood, obtained in a trial of the OX40 agonist ivuxolimab. The receptors come from an adult with an advanced solid tumor such as melanoma, head and neck, liver or kidney cancer.

The gene calls are TRBV28 and TRBJ1-2; tentatively, D is TRBD1 (5 bases). Germline V CDR1 and CDR2: MDHEN, SYDVKM. The CDR3 spans 13 residues. The germline V and J ends were trimmed by 3 bases and 0 bases, with 5 bases remaining between them. The CDR3 bases are TGTGCCAGCAGTTTGACAGCTAACTATGGCTACACCTTC. This codes for CASSLTANYGYTF.

This clone was seen a handful of times. As DNA, the CDR3 is TGTGCCAGCAGTTTTTTAGGGAGGGAGAACACTGAAGCTTTCTTT. Amino acid sequence: CASSFLGRENTEAFF. The chain recombines TRBV28 with TRBJ1-1; D remains ambiguous. V lost 3 bases and J 1 base, leaving 12 bases between the germline ends. CDR3 length: 15 residues. Germline lookup yields CDR1 MDHEN and CDR2 SYDVKM.

The chain combines TRBV14 with TRBJ1-4; possibly TRBD1 for D (5 bases). Trimming cost V 2 bases and J 6 bases, with 13 bases left between them. Germline V gene data show CDR1 as SGHDN and CDR2 as FVKESK. CDR3 size: 15 residues. CDR3 residues: CASSQLYGGDEKLFF. For the CDR3, the DNA is TGTGCCAGCAGCCAATTGTACGGGGGAGATGAAAAACTGTTTTTT. Filled out from reference TRBV14 and TRBJ1-4, the complete variable domain reads EAGVTQFPSHSVIEKGQTVTLRCDPISGHDNLYWYRRVMGKEIKFLLHFVKESKQDESGMPNNRFLAERTGGTYSTLKVQPAELEDSGVYFCASSQLYGGDEKLFFGSGTQLSVL.

This sequence joins TRBV5-1 and TRBJ2-7; 11 bases line up with TRBD2. The germline CDR1 and CDR2 sequences are SGHRS and YFSETQ. V was clipped by 4 bases and J by 2 bases; unmatched bases: 2. The CDR3 length is 14 residues. In DNA, the CDR3 is TGCGCCAGCAGCGTGACTAGCGGGACCTACGAGCAGTACTTC. This translates into CASSVTSGTYEQYF.

V usage is TRBV4-1 and J usage is TRBJ2-4; D unclear. Trimming took off 0 bases at V and 6 bases at J, with 12 bases between the two ends. The germline V gene has CDR1 MGHRA and CDR2 YSYEKL. The CDR3 covers 15 residues. The CDR3 DNA is TGCGCCAGCAGCCAAGAACCCGGACCGCCAAACATTCAGTACTTC. Protein product: CASSQEPGPPNIQYF.

The gene calls are TRBV9 and TRBJ2-7; unclear D gene. CDR1 and CDR2 (germline): SGDLS, YYNGEE. V dropped 4 bases and J dropped 0 bases, with 11 bases sitting between them. CDR3 length: 14 residues. CDR3 sequence (DNA): TGTGCCAGCAGCCCTCACAGAAACTCCTACGAGCAGTACTTC. Translating gives CASSPHRNSYEQYF. Full variable domain (missing parts from reference TRBV9 and TRBJ2-7): DSGVTQTPKHLITATGQRVTLRCSPRSGDLSVYWYQQSLDQGLQFLIQYYNGEERAKGNILERFSAQQFPDLHSELNLSSLELGDSALYFCASSPHRNSYEQYFGPGTRLTVT.

The chain recombines TRBV19 with TRBJ2-4, with 15 nucleotides matching TRBD2. The CDR3 totals 18 residues. Germline V gene data show CDR1 as LNHDA and CDR2 as SQIVND (reference sequence). The trim removed 5 bases at V and 3 bases at J, leaving 8 bases unmatched. CDR3 protein: CASSPGLAGGQGKNIQYF. Here the CDR3 DNA reads TGTGCCAGTAGTCCCGGACTAGCGGGAGGGCAGGGCAAAAACATTCAGTACTTC. Complete variable domain (other parts from reference TRBV19 and TRBJ2-4): DGGITQSPKYLFRKEGQNVTLSCEQNLNHDAMYWYRQDPGQGLRLIYYSQIVNDFQKGDIAEGYSVSREKKESFPLTVTSAQKNPTAFYLCASSPGLAGGQGKNIQYFGAGTRLSVL.

The V gene is TRBV5-8, the J gene TRBJ2-7, with D unresolved. There are 11 residues in the CDR3. Germline loops: CDR1 SGHTS, CDR2 YDEGEE. The V end lost 5 bases, the J end lost 2 bases, and 5 bases lay between the germline ends. The CDR3 protein is CASSQPYEQYF. The CDR3 bases are TGTGCCAGCAGTCAGCCCTACGAGCAGTACTTC. Filled out from reference TRBV5-8 and TRBJ2-7, the complete variable domain reads EAGVTQSPTHLIKTRGQQATLRCSPISGHTSVYWYQQALGLGLQFLLWYDEGEERNRGNFPPRFSGRQFPNYSSELNVNALELEDSALYLCASSQPYEQYFGPGTRLTVT.

At least ten counts were recorded for this clone. The V and J genes are TRBV28 and TRBJ1-1, with TRBD1 matching 7 bases. CDR1 is MDHEN and CDR2 is SYDVKM in the germline V gene. This CDR3 is built from 13 residues. V was pared by 1 base and J by 7 bases, with 3 bases of the junction left unmatched. The chain's CDR3 is CASSLSGTVEAFF. The CDR3 DNA follows: TGTGCCAGCAGTTTATCCGGGACAGTTGAAGCTTTCTTT.

CDR3 in amino acids: CASSLPARVYEQYF. DNA of the CDR3: TGTGCCAGCAGCTTGCCGGCCAGGGTGTACGAGCAGTACTTC. The chain uses TRBV5-6 and TRBJ2-7; a weak D match, TRBD1 (5 bases). V was clipped by 1 base and J by 4 bases, with 12 bases between them. CDR1 is SGHDT, CDR2 YYEEEE, per germline. This CDR3 spans 14 amino acids.

The chain joins TRBV28 to TRBJ1-2, with TRBD1 matching over 8 bases. J lost 8 bases, V lost 6 bases, and 11 bases had no gene match. The CDR3 is made up of 14 amino acids. The germline V gene has CDR1 MDHEN and CDR2 SYDVKM. CDR3 in DNA: TGTGCCAGCAGGCAACTCCAGGGGGCGGAGGGCTACACCTTC. It is translated as CASRQLQGAEGYTF.

The chain is built from TRBV7-9 and TRBJ1-1, with D uncertain. This CDR3 has 11 residues. Germline loops: CDR1 SEHNR, CDR2 FQNEAQ (reference sequence). Trimming left V 3 bases short and J 3 bases short, with 2 bases between. CDR3 bases: TGTGCCAGCAGCTTTTACACTGAAGCTTTCTTT. This translates into CASSFYTEAFF.

The J gene is TRBJ2-3, the V gene TRBV5-6; weak D call: TRBD2 (6 bases). V lost 0 bases and J 2 bases, leaving 16 bases between the germline ends. CDR3 length: 17 amino acids. CDR1 and CDR2 (germline): SGHDT, YYEEEE. This chain's CDR3 is CASSLGGWRDFTDTQYF. CDR3 nucleotide sequence: TGTGCCAGCAGCTTGGGGGGGTGGCGGGACTTCACAGATACGCAGTATTTT.

The gene calls are TRBV29-1 and TRBJ1-1; D might be TRBD1 (5 bases). The CDR3 has 14 residues. The germline V and J ends were trimmed by 3 bases and 5 bases, with 16 bases remaining between them. Germline values: CDR1 SQVTM, CDR2 ANQGSEA. The CDR3 loop is CSVEKMAGRTEAFF. The CDR3 nucleotides read TGCAGCGTTGAGAAGATGGCAGGGAGGACTGAAGCTTTCTTT.

The J gene is TRBJ2-1, the V gene TRBV7-2; D unresolved. This CDR3 contains 14 residues. Germline CDR1 reads SGHTA; CDR2 reads FQGNSA. Between the trimmed V and J ends, which lost 7 bases and 4 bases, there was a span of 14 bases. The CDR3 DNA follows: TGTGCCAGCACCGTGGACGGAATATACAATGAGCAGTTCTTC. Its protein is CASTVDGIYNEQFF.

The J gene is TRBJ2-1, the V gene TRBV7-9; the match to TRBD2 covers 11 bases. The germline gives CDR1 SEHNR, CDR2 FQNEAQ (reference sequence). The CDR3 is 15 amino acids. Trimming removed 7 bases from V and 4 bases from J; junction bases left unmatched: 6. As DNA, the CDR3 is TGTGCCAGCACCGTGGGGACTAGCGGTTACAATGAGCAGTTCTTC. It encodes CASTVGTSGYNEQFF.

V and J are TRBV7-2 and TRBJ2-2; D remains ambiguous. Trimming took 5 bases from V and 6 from J, leaving 7 bases between them. The CDR3 is 12 amino acids. Germline V lookup: CDR1 SGHTA, CDR2 FQGNSA. The CDR3 loop is CASSQTPGELFF. DNA for the CDR3: TGTGCCAGCAGCCAGACACCCGGGGAGCTGTTTTTT. The full variable domain, in which reference TRBV7-2 and TRBJ2-2 provide the parts outside the CDR3, is GAGVSQSPSNKVTEKGKDVELRCDPISGHTALYWYRQSLGQGLEFLIYFQGNSAPDKSGLPSDRFSAERTGGSVSTLTIQRTQQEDSAVYLCASSQTPGELFFGEGSRLTVL.

The J gene is TRBJ2-2, the V gene TRBV7-9; TRBD2 matches 11 bases. Per germline, CDR1 SEHNR and CDR2 FQNEAQ (reference sequence). This CDR3 is built from 16 residues. V lost 5 bases, J lost 2 bases, and 4 bases stayed unmatched. CDR3 sequence reads: CASSTGTSGNTGELFF. CDR3 sequence (DNA): TGTGCCAGCAGCACCGGGACTAGCGGTAACACCGGGGAGCTGTTTTTT.

CDR3 sequence: CASSQERDYTGELFF. As DNA, the CDR3 is TGCGCCAGCAGCCAAGAAAGGGACTACACCGGGGAGCTGTTTTTT. V is TRBV4-1 and J is TRBJ2-2, with D perhaps matching TRBD2 (6 bases). The germline V gene has CDR1 MGHRA and CDR2 YSYEKL. Trimming took 0 bases from V and 3 from J, leaving 8 bases between them. The CDR3 sequence is 15 residues long.

J is TRBJ1-2 and V is TRBV5-6, with D unresolved. Trimming took off 2 bases at V and 0 bases at J, with 5 bases between the two ends. Germline values: CDR1 SGHDT, CDR2 YYEEEE. The CDR3 is made up of 13 amino acids. The CDR3 protein is CASSFSANYGYTF. Here the CDR3 DNA reads TGTGCCAGCAGCTTTAGCGCTAACTATGGCTACACCTTC. Based on the CDR3 plus reference TRBV5-6 and TRBJ1-2, the full variable domain is DAGVTQSPTHLIKTRGQQVTLRCSPKSGHDTVSWYQQALGQGPQFIFQYYEEEERQRGNFPDRFSGHQFPNYSSELNVNALLLGDSALYLCASSFSANYGYTFGSGTRLTVV.

The count of this clone is one. The chain employs TRBV7-2 and TRBJ2-3, with D tentatively TRBD1 (6 bases). Trimming shortened V by 0 bases and J by 8 bases, and 15 bases separated the two germline ends. This CDR3 has 15 amino acids. The V gene's germline CDR1 is SGHTA and CDR2 FQGNSA. The DNA of the CDR3 is TGTGCCAGCAGCTTAGCAACAGGGACCGTTGGTACGCAGTATTTT. Its protein is CASSLATGTVGTQYF.

The rearrangement uses TRBV5-6 and TRBJ1-4, with D possibly being TRBD1 (6 bases). CDR1 is SGHDT, CDR2 YYEEEE, per germline. The CDR3 is made up of 14 amino acids. The ends were cut back, 2 bases at V and 7 bases at J, with 12 bases in the middle. The CDR3 nucleotides read TGTGCCAGCAGCTTACGAGGGGGGCGTGAAAAACTGTTTTTT. Amino acid sequence: CASSLRGGREKLFF.

This chain joins TRBV28 and TRBJ2-1; 8 nucleotides align to TRBD1. V lost 8 bases, J lost 9 bases, and 6 bases stayed unmatched. Germline V lookup: CDR1 MDHEN, CDR2 SYDVKM. The CDR3 length is 12 residues. In nucleotides, the CDR3 is TGTGCCAGCGGGGCAGGGGGCCGTGAGCAGTTCTTC. Its protein is CASGAGGREQFF.

This clone was recorded only once. V is TRBV5-1 and J is TRBJ2-2, with 7 positions matching TRBD2. CDR1 and CDR2 (germline): SGHRS, YFSETQ. The length of the CDR3 is 16 residues. V lost 4 bases to trimming and J lost 2 bases; unmatched junction nucleotides: 8. For the CDR3, the DNA is TGCGCCAGCAGCCCAACACCTAGCGGTAACACCGGGGAGCTGTTTTTT. The encoded protein is CASSPTPSGNTGELFF.

The V gene is TRBV28, the J gene TRBJ2-7; 14 bases agree with TRBD2. CDR1 is MDHEN, CDR2 SYDVKM, per germline. The CDR3 runs to 15 residues. J lost 4 bases, V lost 5 bases, and 4 bases had no gene match. The CDR3 region has the DNA TGTGCCAGCAGTCTAGGGACTAGCGGGAGATACGAGCAGTACTTC. Its protein is CASSLGTSGRYEQYF.

This clone has a single count. The rearrangement joins TRBV7-3 to TRBJ2-3; unclear D gene. V gave up 5 bases and J gave up 0 bases, with 6 bases separating them. Germline V lookup: CDR1 SGHTA, CDR2 FQGTGA. The CDR3 has 13 residues. The CDR3: CASSTQSTDTQYF. The CDR3 region has the DNA TGTGCCAGCAGCACACAAAGCACAGATACGCAGTATTTT. The complete variable domain, with remaining parts taken from reference TRBV7-3 and TRBJ2-3, reads GAGVSQTPSNKVTEKGKYVELRCDPISGHTALYWYRQSLGQGPEFLIYFQGTGAADDSGLPNDRFFAVRPEGSVSTLKIQRTERGDSAVYLCASSTQSTDTQYFGPGTRLTVL.

The gene calls are TRBV7-9 and TRBJ2-3; TRBD2 matches 8 bases. Germline-derived CDR1 and CDR2 are SEHNR and FQNEAQ (reference sequence). With 5 bases clipped from V and 4 bases from J, the junction kept 5 bases outside the gene matches. The CDR3 has 14 amino acids. The CDR3 protein is CASSTAGGADTQYF. CDR3 DNA sequence: TGTGCCAGCAGCACCGCCGGGGGGGCAGATACGCAGTATTTT.

The chain uses TRBV5-4 and TRBJ2-3; D is perhaps TRBD1 (5 bases). The germline V and J ends were trimmed by 4 bases and 0 bases, with 9 bases remaining between them. CDR1 is SGHNT and CDR2 is YYREEE in the germline V gene (reference sequence). The CDR3 is 14 residues long. The CDR3 here is CASSPTVSTDTQYF. In DNA form, the CDR3 reads TGTGCCAGCAGCCCGACAGTTAGCACAGATACGCAGTATTTT.

The chain joins TRBV5-1 to TRBJ2-5; perhaps TRBD2 as D (5 bases). Germline V gives CDR1 SGHRS, CDR2 YFSETQ. V was trimmed by 1 base and J by 2 bases, leaving 9 bases between them. The CDR3 consists of 14 residues. The CDR3 region has the DNA TGCGCCAGCAGCTTGAACGGAGGACAAGAGACCCAGTACTTC. Translation gives CASSLNGGQETQYF.

The CDR3 region is CASSLVGGSSVGEQFF. CDR3 bases: TGCGCCAGCAGCTTGGTGGGCGGGAGTTCGGTTGGTGAGCAGTTCTTC. This chain uses TRBV5-1 with TRBJ2-1; 7 bases are shared with TRBD2. The CDR3 contains 16 residues. CDR1 and CDR2 from the germline V gene are SGHRS and YFSETQ. Losses at the gene ends were 0 bases for V and 9 bases for J; bases not matched to a gene: 12.